This paragraph reports one T cell receptor (beta chain). This clone was picked up one time. The target of this receptor is not known. There are no base qualities to consult, and no much larger clone falls within one base. Using the deep immunoSEQ assay, TCR CDR3 regions were amplified from genomic DNA by multiplex PCR. Extracted genomic DNA from each cell subset was distributed evenly across all wells of several immunoSEQ 96-well plates, and each plate was treated as a replicate. Each replicate PCR for sorted subsets received around 210 ng genomic DNA, equal to some 32,000 T cell genomes. Purified libraries were quantified with a Qubit 3.0 fluorometer, sized on a Bioanalyzer 2100, and re-quantified with the KAPA Library Quantification kit. A separate single-read 150-cycle Illumina NextSeq 550 flow cell was used to sequence each immunoSEQ 96-well plate. The authors' analysis ran thus. The immunoSEQ output contained only junctional sequences without quality scores, so filtering could not match that applied to full-length reads. To assign V/J genes and CDR3, sequences were annotated against IMGT germline references using PyIR, a Python wrapper for IgBLAST v1.9. Reads were removed for weak V/J assignments (E-value above 1e-6), missing CDR3, stop codons, out-of-frame junctions, or ambiguous translated residues. V3J clonotypes were defined as sequences sharing an identical inferred V gene, J gene, and CDR3 amino acid sequence. Percentage overlap between repertoires was calculated by dividing the number of shared unique clonotypes by the size of the smaller repertoire. Repertoire richness was assessed with RTK rarefaction, the Chao1 estimator, and Recon v2.1 estimates of unobserved clonotypes. For all TCRbeta clonotypes obtained by the gDNA method from a handful of donors, generation probabilities were computed with OLGA. Here the immuneACCESS table is served through TCRdb, limited to in-frame sequences with V and J called. Missing clones are a known gap in these copies; in checked studies unresolved V genes cover under half, and the rest lacks a known reason. V and J calls plus clone size are reproduced from that table; the DNA served to infer D and trimming. This sample gives 1.5 million to 2.5 million clones in total; about 95% of them show up just once. The ten largest account for more than 0.9% of the sample.

CD8 naive samples consisted of CD45RO-negative cells that were positively selected for CCR7, yielding a CD45RA+CCR7+ population without TemRA cells. The donors were healthy, HIV-negative adults who had no recently reported acute infections or vaccinations. Only Caucasian adults living in Nashville, Tennessee, USA were represented among the donors. Blood was obtained by leukapheresis, after which PBMCs were separated by Ficoll-Histopaque density gradient centrifugation and cryopreserved in liquid nitrogen vapor phase. Purity and quantity of every magnetically sorted T cell population were checked by analytical flow cytometry. Each sorted fraction had its genomic DNA isolated and then quantified by UV absorbance on a Nanodrop 2000c. This sample is drawn from a study of shared clonotypes between healthy human individuals (dated by TCRdb to 2020 to 2022). Regarding the complete study: The cohort comprised two women and a few men aged 18 to 49 years. For each donor, CD4 naive and CD4 memory were each given three plates, CD8 naive was given two plates, and CD8 memory was given one plate. Blood TCR repertoires of about 5 healthy adults were deeply sequenced to estimate repertoire size and the extent of clonotype sharing between individuals. To increase sequencing depth and limit assay-specific biases, different laboratories used diverse techniques to prepare libraries and sequence TCR repertoires. Per donor, leukapheresis produced somewhere between about 0.94 and 8.9 billion PBMCs.

The paper as a whole reports these results and caveats: Naive subsets generally had larger estimated clonotype richness than memory subsets. Sampling was restricted to blood, and TCR repertoires in tissues likely differ from the TCR repertoires found in blood. Rarefaction of sorted-subset datasets indicated incomplete sequencing despite the large sequencing depth. About 5% of naive CD4, around 3.6% of naive CD8, approximately 2% of memory CD4, and more than 0.35% of memory CD8 clonotypes were shared across a few donors. Compared with non-shared clonotypes, clonotypes shared by all four sorted-subset donors had higher generation probabilities. The genetic and exposure-history diversity represented was limited by the small number of donors. Pairwise subsampling indicated that sequencing depth was expected to affect the degree of clonotype sharing among donors.

The sample was naive CD8+ T cells sorted from blood. The cell subset or site label, read with the paper, signifies: CD45RA+CCR7+. The clonotype originates from a man between 18 and 35 years old in good health.

CDR3 sequence: CASSPPPLGLAYEQYF. At the DNA level, the sequence is TGTGCCAGCTCACCACCTCCCCTGGGACTGGCCTACGAGCAGTACTTC. The sequence links TRBV18 to TRBJ2-7; TRBD2 might be the D gene, on 6 matching bases. V lost 0 bases and J lost 2 bases; the stretch between them is 14 bases long. The CDR3 contains 16 residues, cysteine and phenylalanine counted. The DNA shown is the 48-base CDR3, in frame from base 1. The germline V gene yields KGHSH for CDR1 and LQKENI for CDR2. The CDR3 plus the reference TRBV18 and TRBJ2-7 genes for the other parts give the full variable domain: NAGVMQNPRHLVRRRGQEARLRCSPMKGHSHVYWYRQLPEEGLKFMVYLQKENIIDESGMPKERFSAEFPKEGPSILRIQQVVRGDSAAYFCASSPPPLGLAYEQYFGPGTRLTVT.